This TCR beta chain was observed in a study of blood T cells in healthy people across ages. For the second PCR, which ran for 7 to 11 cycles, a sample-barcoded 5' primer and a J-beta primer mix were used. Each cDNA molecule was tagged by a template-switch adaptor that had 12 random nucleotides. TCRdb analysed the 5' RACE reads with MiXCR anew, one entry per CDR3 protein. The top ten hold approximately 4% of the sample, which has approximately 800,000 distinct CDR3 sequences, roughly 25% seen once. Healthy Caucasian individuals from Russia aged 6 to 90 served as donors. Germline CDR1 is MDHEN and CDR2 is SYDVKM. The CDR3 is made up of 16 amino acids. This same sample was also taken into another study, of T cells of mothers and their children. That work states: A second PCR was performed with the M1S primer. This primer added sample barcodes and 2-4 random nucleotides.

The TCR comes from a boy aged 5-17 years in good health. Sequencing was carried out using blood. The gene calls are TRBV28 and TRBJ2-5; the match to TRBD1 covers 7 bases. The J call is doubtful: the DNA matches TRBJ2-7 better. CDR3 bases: TGTGCCAGCATCAGTATGTTAGGGGGCAAGACCTACGAGCAGTACTTC. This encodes CASISMLGGKTYEQYF.